A selection of T cell receptor beta chains follows, all from one sample in a study of beta chain features in type 1 diabetes. Assay: immunoSEQ multiplex PCR; the TCRdb copy retains only in-frame clones and omits some. The sample records just under 150,000 clones, about 13% being singletons. Sequencing was performed on central memory CD4+ T cells from blood. Every receptor here comes from a man aged 18 to 30 with type 1 diabetes. Both conserved end residues are part of each CDR3. D genes are given only for firm matches. Part of the rows lack a size; the others show once, few, many or a class for expanded clones.

length	V	D	J	size	DNA	CDR3
13	TRBV7-9	.	TRBJ1-1	.	TGTGCCAGCAGCTCCCGGGGGGGCTCTGAAGCTTTCTTT	CASSSRGGSEAFF
13	TRBV6-1	.	TRBJ2-7	few	TGTGCCAGCAGTAAAGACCGCCTAGGCGAGCAGTACTTC	CASSKDRLGEQYF
15	TRBV4-1	.	TRBJ2-7	few	TGCGCCAGCAGCCAAGGTCACAGTGCCTCCTACGAGCAGTACTTC	CASSQGHSASYEQYF
13	TRBV25-1	.	TRBJ1-2	.	TGTGCCAGCAGTGGTCTTGGGAACTATGGCTACACCTTC	CASSGLGNYGYTF
15	TRBV6-6	TRBD1	TRBJ1-6	.	TGTGCCAGCAGTTACGGGACAGTGGGGACTTCACCCCTCCACTTT	CASSYGTVGTSPLHF
12	TRBV6-6	.	TRBJ2-3	.	TGTGCCAGCAGTTACTCCGGGGATACGCAGTATTTT	CASSYSGDTQYF
12	TRBV27	.	TRBJ1-6	few	TGTGCCAGCAGAAGTGGGGGTTCACCCCTCCACTTT	CASRSGGSPLHF
13	TRBV6-5	.	TRBJ2-2	.	TGTGCCAGCAGGGAACAGAACACCGGGGAGCTGTTTTTT	CASREQNTGELFF
13	TRBV5-1	.	TRBJ1-1	few	TGCGCCAGCAGCTCGGGGGCTGACAGAGAAGCTTTCTTT	CASSSGADREAFF
16	TRBV7-6	TRBD1	TRBJ2-3	few	TGTGCCAGCAGCCTAGCCTCAGGGGGCGCGTGGGATACGCAGTATTTT	CASSLASGGAWDTQYF
16	TRBV28	.	TRBJ1-1	.	TGTGCCAGCAGTTCGAACGACTATCGAGGAGACACTGAAGCTTTCTTT	CASSSNDYRGDTEAFF
11	TRBV20-1	.	TRBJ1-2	few	TGCAGTGCGGAGGGGAAGGATGGCTACACCTTC	CSAEGKDGYTF
16	TRBV7-4	.	TRBJ1-6	few	TGTGCCAGCAGCCACACCCGGGGCATACTTAATTCACCCCTCCACTTT	CASSHTRGILNSPLHF
17	TRBV7-2	.	TRBJ2-3	few	TGTGCCAGCAGCTTAGCGGGCCCGGGTTCGGGGCCAGATACGCAGTATTTT	CASSLAGPGSGPDTQYF
17	TRBV5-1	.	TRBJ2-5	.	TGCGCCAGCAGTCTGGGTCTAAGAGGGCCAGGGCAAGAGACCCAGTACTTC	CASSLGLRGPGQETQYF
15	TRBV2	.	TRBJ2-5	.	TGTGCCAGCAGTCAGGCCCCGAGGGGCCAAGAGACCCAGTACTTC	CASSQAPRGQETQYF
15	TRBV6-5	TRBD2	TRBJ2-4	.	TGTGCCAGCAGTTACTTGGCGGGGGACAAAAACATTCAGTACTTC	CASSYLAGDKNIQYF
16	TRBV5-4	.	TRBJ1-2	.	TGTGCCAGCAGCTTGGATGGGGGGCCCTCCCCTAGGAGCTACACCTTC	CASSLDGGPSPRSYTF
12	TRBV30	TRBD1	TRBJ2-7	.	TGTGCCTGGAGTAGGGACAGCTACGAGCAGTACTTC	CAWSRDSYEQYF
16	TRBV4-1	.	TRBJ2-2	.	TGCGCCAGCAGCCTAGACTTTGTTCGAGGGACCGGGGAGCTGTTTTTT	CASSLDFVRGTGELFF
15	TRBV7-2	.	TRBJ1-2	.	TGTGCCAGCAGCTTAAGCCACCTTGGGGACTATGGCTACACCTTC	CASSLSHLGDYGYTF
16	TRBV7-7	.	TRBJ2-2	few	TGTGCCAGCAGCGCAGCGGGCGGGTATGGGACCGGGGAGCTGTTTTTT	CASSAAGGYGTGELFF